A single sample gave rise to the 26 T cell receptor beta chains below, sequenced in a study of graft-versus-host responses after intestinal transplantation. No antigen has been identified for these receptors. Data came from immunoSEQ multiplex PCR; TCRdb stores just in-frame clones and leaves some out. The repertoire holds about 88,000 clones, with roughly 92% as singletons. Sequenced material: unstimulated CD4+ T cells sorted from spleen or lymph node cells, taken before intestinal transplant. These receptors were obtained from a human donor who received an intestinal transplant.

J is TRBJ2-5 and V is TRBV27; a possible D gene is TRBD1 (6 bases). The DNA end is a closer match to TRBJ2-7, so the J assignment may be wrong. The V gene's germline CDR1 is MNHEY and CDR2 SMNVEV (reference sequence). The CDR3 consists of 17 residues. CDR3 bases: TGTGCCAGCAGTTCTCGTTGGGGGCAGAGAAGCTCCTACGAGCAGTACTTC. Its protein is CASSSRWGQRSSYEQYF.

This clone was observed once. The V gene is TRBV7-9, the J gene TRBJ2-7, with TRBD2 matching 13 bases. Unmatched junction bases numbered 6, after V lost 4 bases and J lost 3 bases. CDR3 size: 16 residues. Germline V gene sequence: CDR1 SEHNR, CDR2 FQNEAQ (reference sequence). The CDR3 sequence: CASSSLRTSGGYEQYF. The CDR3 DNA sequence: TGTGCCAGCAGCTCCTTAAGGACTAGCGGGGGCTACGAGCAGTACTTC.

V is TRBV7-9 and J is TRBJ1-1; tentatively, D is TRBD1 (6 bases). The CDR3 has 14 amino acids. The germline V and J ends were trimmed by 5 bases and 5 bases, with 15 bases remaining between them. Per the germline V gene, CDR1 is SEHNR and CDR2 is FQNEAQ (reference sequence). The CDR3 nucleotides read TGTGCCAGCAGCCACACAGGGAGGCGAACTGAAGCTTTCTTT. Its protein is CASSHTGRRTEAFF.

The rearrangement uses TRBV28 and TRBJ1-1; D is perhaps TRBD1 (5 bases). From germline, CDR1 is MDHEN and CDR2 SYDVKM. V lost 5 bases and J lost 8, with 18 bases in between. CDR3 length: 14 residues. The CDR3 coding sequence is TGTGCCAGCAGTCTAACGTACCGGGGCCGGGAAGCTTTCTTT. Amino acids: CASSLTYRGREAFF.

V usage is TRBV7-9 and J usage is TRBJ1-2, with no clear D. The CDR3 is 17 amino acids. CDR1 is SEHNR and CDR2 is FQNEAQ in the germline V gene (reference sequence). The V end lost 5 bases, the J end lost 4 bases, and 23 bases lay between the germline ends. CDR3 bases: TGTGCCAGCAGCGGCCATGCACACCATGGAAAGACCTATGGCTACACCTTC. Translating gives CASSGHAHHGKTYGYTF.

The chain recombines TRBV6-1 with TRBJ2-1, with TRBD2 identical over 8 bases. This CDR3 is 20 amino acids long. Germline CDR1 is MNHNS and CDR2 is SASEGT. Losses at the gene ends were 1 base for V and 4 bases for J; bases not matched to a gene: 18. The CDR3 bases are TGTGCCAGCAGTGAAGAGGTGGGGGGCGCGGGCGGGAGGACTTACAATGAGCAGTTCTTC. Translated: CASSEEVGGAGGRTYNEQFF.

This clone has a handful of counts. The chain joins TRBV5-4 to TRBJ2-2, with 9 nucleotides matching TRBD1. J gave up 4 bases and V 3 bases, and 13 bases lay outside the gene matches. Germline lookup yields CDR1 SGHNT and CDR2 YYREEE (reference sequence). This CDR3 comprises 18 residues. Written as DNA, the CDR3 is TGTGCCAGCAGCTACCACCGGGACAGGGTCGTTACCACCGGGGAGCTGTTTTTT. Translation gives CASSYHRDRVVTTGELFF.

The J gene is TRBJ1-2, the V gene TRBV6-1; D remains unclear. The CDR3 has 13 amino acids. With 3 bases removed from V and 3 bases from J, the gap between germline ends came to 8 bases. CDR1 and CDR2 (germline): MNHNS, SASEGT. CDR3: CASSDRTDYGYTF. In nucleotides, the CDR3 is TGTGCCAGCAGTGACCGGACGGACTATGGCTACACCTTC.

The chain carries TRBV30 and TRBJ2-3; D not certain. The V gene lost 2 bases and the J gene lost 3 bases, with 15 bases spanning the gap. Per germline, CDR1 GTSNPN and CDR2 SVGIG (reference sequence). The CDR3 totals 15 residues. CDR3 coding DNA: TGTGCCTGGAGTATGAGACATCCGACGACAGATACGCAGTATTTT. The encoded protein is CAWSMRHPTTDTQYF.

The V gene is TRBV9, the J gene TRBJ2-3; D may match TRBD1 or TRBD2 (5 bases each). CDR1 SGDLS and CDR2 YYNGEE come from the germline V gene. V gave up 0 bases and J gave up 4 bases, with 15 bases separating them. The CDR3 has 16 residues. The DNA of the CDR3 is TGTGCCAGCAGCGTAGAAGGGTATGGGGGACCAGATACGCAGTATTTT. Translating gives CASSVEGYGGPDTQYF.

The gene calls are TRBV6-5 and TRBJ1-2, with D possibly being TRBD1 (5 bases). The germline gives CDR1 MNHEY, CDR2 SVGAGI. Deletions cut 5 bases from V and 3 bases from J, with 10 bases between. This CDR3 spans 13 amino acids. This CDR3 reads CASSTETDYGYTF. In DNA form, the CDR3 reads TGTGCCAGCAGTACCGAGACAGACTATGGCTACACCTTC.

The table lists this clone with a count of one. The CDR3 region has the DNA TGTGCCAGCAACCGGGCAGCTTTTGGAAACACCATATATTTT. As protein: CASNRAAFGNTIYF. The genes are TRBV2 and TRBJ1-3; D not certain. V was shortened by 7 bases and J by 3 bases, with 13 bases between the two germline ends. Germline CDR1 reads SNHLY; CDR2 reads FYNNEI. The CDR3 loop spans 14 amino acids.

The chain is built from TRBV18 and TRBJ2-7; TRBD1 agrees at 7 bases. The CDR3 is 19 residues long. Germline lookup yields CDR1 KGHSH and CDR2 LQKENI. V dropped 3 bases and J dropped 5; count of bases not matched to a gene: 22. The CDR3 spells CASSPISGPGQWVRHEQYF. The CDR3 nucleotides are TGTGCCAGCTCACCCATCTCTGGGCCGGGACAGTGGGTCCGCCACGAGCAGTACTTC.

Worth noting for this clone: The same CDR3 also results from other DNA sequences found in this sample. The chain combines TRBV9 with TRBJ1-3; D may be TRBD1 (6 bases). This CDR3 contains 16 residues. Between the trimmed V and J ends, which lost 2 bases and 8 bases, there was a span of 20 bases. The germline CDR1 and CDR2 sequences are SGDLS and YYNGEE. The CDR3 sequence is CASSVEQGPPRDTIYF. CDR3 coding DNA: TGTGCCAGCAGCGTTGAACAGGGTCCGCCGAGAGACACCATATATTTT.

The gene calls are TRBV20-1 and TRBJ1-1; D gene uncertain. This CDR3 contains 9 residues. Germline CDR1 DFQATT, CDR2 SNEGSKA (reference sequence). V lost 8 bases to trimming and J lost 6 bases, with 7 bases between them. The CDR3 DNA reads TGCAGTTGGTCCGCTGAAGCTTTCTTT. Its translation is CSWSAEAFF.

The V gene is TRBV5-4, the J gene TRBJ2-7; tentatively, D is TRBD2 (5 bases). V dropped 3 bases and J dropped 0 bases, with 7 bases sitting between them. CDR3 size: 13 residues. Germline CDR1 and CDR2: SGHNT and YYREEE (reference sequence). The CDR3 coding sequence is TGTGCCAGCAGCTCCGGGATCTCCTACGAGCAGTACTTC. Amino acids: CASSSGISYEQYF.

The CDR3 sequence is CASSLLGSNEQYF. CDR3 DNA sequence: TGTGCCAGCAGCTTATTGGGTAGTAACGAGCAGTACTTC. The chain carries TRBV5-4 and TRBJ2-7; no clear D gene. The germline CDR1 and CDR2 sequences are SGHNT and YYREEE (reference sequence). V lost 2 bases and J lost 5, with 11 bases in between. The CDR3 sequence is 13 residues long.

The gene calls are TRBV7-9 and TRBJ2-3; 10 bases map to TRBD2. The germline gives CDR1 SEHNR, CDR2 FQNEAQ (reference sequence). The V segment lost 5 bases and the J segment 2 bases; nucleotides outside the gene matches: 4. The length of the CDR3 is 15 residues. CDR3 nucleotide sequence: TGTGCCAGCAGCCAAGGACTAGCGGACACAGATACGCAGTATTTT. It encodes CASSQGLADTDTQYF.

The table lists this clone with a few counts. The chain uses TRBV7-2 and TRBJ2-7; the D call may be TRBD1 or TRBD2 (6 bases each). Trimming cost V 1 base and J 10 bases, with 17 bases left between them. The CDR3 is 14 amino acids. CDR1 is SGHTA, CDR2 FQGNSA, per germline. CDR3 bases: TGTGCCAGCAGCTTAGGGGGGGCCCCGGTAGGCCAGTACTTC. Its protein is CASSLGGAPVGQYF.

The V call is TRBV5-4, the J call TRBJ2-1; 8 bases map to TRBD1. This CDR3 region has 15 residues. From germline, CDR1 is SGHNT and CDR2 YYREEE (reference sequence). The V gene end was trimmed by 2 bases and the J gene end by 8 bases; junction bases not matched to a gene: 9. DNA of the CDR3: TGTGCCAGCAGCTTTGGGCAGGGGGCGGTCGATGAGCAGTTCTTC. Its protein product is CASSFGQGAVDEQFF.

V and J are TRBV15 and TRBJ2-7; 8 bases agree with TRBD1. Trimming cost V 4 bases and J 7 bases; bases outside gene matches: 6. The germline V gene encodes CDR1 LNHNV and CDR2 YYDKDF (reference sequence). The CDR3 spans 13 residues. DNA of the CDR3: TGTGCCACCAGCACCCAGGGGGCAGGGGAGCAGTACTTC. This gives the protein CATSTQGAGEQYF.

The chain recombines TRBV9 with TRBJ2-7, with 8 positions matching TRBD2. V shed 4 bases and J 4 bases; nucleotides not matched to a gene: 4. The CDR3 extends over 13 amino acids. Germline CDR1 is SGDLS and CDR2 is YYNGEE. The CDR3 protein is CASSPGTSYEQYF. In DNA form, the CDR3 reads TGTGCCAGCAGCCCCGGGACTAGTTACGAGCAGTACTTC.

There are a few counts of this clone. Other DNA sequences from this sample encode an identical CDR3 as well. DNA of the CDR3: TGTGCCAGCAGTACCGGGACTAGCGGTACAGATACGCAGTATTTT. It encodes CASSTGTSGTDTQYF. The rearrangement uses TRBV6-1 and TRBJ2-3; 11 bases align to TRBD2. CDR3 length: 15 amino acids. Germline V gives CDR1 MNHNS, CDR2 SASEGT. J gave up 3 bases and V 5 bases, and 4 bases lay outside the gene matches.

The V gene is TRBV18, the J gene TRBJ1-2, with D hard to call. Germline V gene sequence: CDR1 KGHSH, CDR2 LQKENI. V was pared by 3 bases and J by 2 bases, with 10 bases between. The CDR3 consists of 14 residues. Here the CDR3 DNA reads TGTGCCAGCTCACCGGGCAGGTCAAACTATGGCTACACCTTC. Its translation: CASSPGRSNYGYTF.

The chain combines TRBV28 with TRBJ1-5; D remains ambiguous. The CDR3 is 14 residues long. Trimming removed 5 bases at V and 7 bases at J, with 15 bases between. CDR1 and CDR2 from the germline V gene are MDHEN and SYDVKM. The CDR3 region has the DNA TGTGCCAGCAGTCCGCAGGCGGGGAGGCAGCCCCAGCATTTT. Translated: CASSPQAGRQPQHF.

V and J are TRBV6-5 and TRBJ2-5; weak D call: TRBD1 (6 bases). V was trimmed by 5 bases and J by 4 bases, leaving 11 bases between them. The CDR3 has 13 amino acids. Per germline, CDR1 MNHEY and CDR2 SVGAGI. CDR3 protein: CASSQRQAETQYF. The CDR3 DNA follows: TGTGCCAGCAGTCAAAGACAGGCAGAGACCCAGTACTTC.